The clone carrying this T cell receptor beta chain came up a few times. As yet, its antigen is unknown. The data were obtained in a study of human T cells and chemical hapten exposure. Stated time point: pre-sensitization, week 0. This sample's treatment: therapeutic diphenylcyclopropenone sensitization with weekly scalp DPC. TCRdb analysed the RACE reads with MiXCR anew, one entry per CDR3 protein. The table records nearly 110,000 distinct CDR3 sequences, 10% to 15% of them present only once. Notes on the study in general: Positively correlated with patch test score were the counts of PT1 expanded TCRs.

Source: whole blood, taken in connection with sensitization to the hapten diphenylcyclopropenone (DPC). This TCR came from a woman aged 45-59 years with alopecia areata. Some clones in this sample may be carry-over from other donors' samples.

CDR3 coding DNA: TGTGCCATCAGTGCCTTAACTAGCGTTCACACCGGGGAGCTGTTTTTT. Amino acids: CAISALTSVHTGELFF. The rearrangement joins TRBV10-3 to TRBJ2-2; 7 bases are a match to TRBD2. Germline lookup yields CDR1 ENHRY and CDR2 SYGVKD. The length of the CDR3 is 16 residues. V gave up 4 bases and J gave up 3 bases; unmatched junction bases: 8.